This entry is about one T cell receptor (beta chain). The source of the sample is a study of blood T cell repertoires in COVID-19. Some clones are missing from TCRdb's copy, which holds only in-frame ones; the method was immunoSEQ multiplex PCR. The sample includes around 300,000 clones, nearly 90% of them seen just once. Germline V gives CDR1 LGHNT, CDR2 FRNRAP. Germline trimming cut 7 bases from V and 3 bases from J; bases unmatched to any gene: 5. CDR3 length: 13 amino acids. The material sequenced was peripheral blood. The sequence came from a woman in her thirties or forties with COVID-19, enrolled during active disease. The chain employs TRBV12-5 and TRBJ1-1; TRBD1 matches at 7 bases. The CDR3 reads CASARTGYTEAFF. The CDR3 region has the DNA TGTGCTAGTGCCAGGACAGGCTACACTGAAGCTTTCTTT.